The T cell receptor beta chain under discussion was sequenced for a study of T cells after yellow fever vaccination. Germline V gene sequence: CDR1 KGHSH, CDR2 LQKENI. V shed 3 bases and J shed 3 bases, with 12 bases lying between them. The CDR3 loop spans 14 amino acids. A single record per CDR3 protein comes from TCRdb applying MiXCR to the 5' RACE reads. The profile covers 620,000 or so distinct CDR3 sequences, with 10% to 15% appearing a single time and about 15% taken by the ten largest. This sequence joins TRBV18 and TRBJ2-7; D is uncertain. This clonotype was sampled from a man aged 25 to 40 who received the YFV17D yellow fever vaccine. The specimen comprised PBMCs, sampled on the day of the yellow fever booster vaccination. The CDR3 sequence: CASSPAGGIYEQYF. CDR3 DNA: TGTGCCAGCTCACCCGCAGGTGGGATCTACGAGCAGTACTTC.